The TCR beta chain under discussion was sequenced for a study of CD8+CD57+ T cells in acquired aplastic anemia. Ends included, the CDR3 has 21 residues. Per germline, CDR1 SGHRS and CDR2 YFSETQ. On this clonotype itself: No DNA is shown, since the ends of the CDR3 on it are uncertain; the CDR3 is the one TCRdb lists.

Genomic DNA constituted the template upon which TCR beta VDJ and CDR3 profiling was performed. TCRdb independently ran MiXCR on the reads; one entry per CDR3 protein. The sample contains hundreds of thousands of distinct CDR3 sequences, roughly 50% of which appear only once. This sequence was found in a human donor with severe aplastic anemia or a healthy control (not recorded which). Sequences were obtained from sorted CD4+, CD8+, or CD8+CD57+ T cells (not recorded which) from PBMCs. This chain connects TRBV5-1 to TRBJ2-3; the table's D call, TRBD1, has no DNA check behind it. CDR3 amino acids: CASSFYICSAITWDRTDTQYF.